This T cell receptor beta chain stems from a study of shared clonotypes between healthy human individuals. Whole-study results and caveats: Lower generation probabilities were found for non-shared clonotypes than for those shared by all four donors. An effect of sequencing depth on clonotype sharing among donors was expected.

Of note for this clone: Antigen: not known.

The CDR3 totals 14 residues. Germline V CDR1 and CDR2: ENHRY, SYGVKD. Trimming pared 2 bases from V and 3 bases from J, leaving 8 bases between. Every donor, a Caucasian adult, lived in Nashville, Tennessee. Profiled with immunoSEQ multiplex PCR; TCRdb holds only in-frame clones, not every one. The sample has 2 million to 2.5 million clones; more than 90% are singletons. This clonotype was obtained from a man aged 18 to 30 in good health. The chain carries TRBV10-3 and TRBJ1-5, with D unclear. Sample: naive CD4+ T cells sorted from blood. Regarding subset: CD45RA+ positively selected. The CDR3 region has the DNA TGTGCCATCAGTGAGGACGGAATCAATCAGCCCCAGCATTTT. It specifies CAISEDGINQPQHF.